This T cell receptor (beta chain) is from a study of cytomegalovirus exposure and HLA in healthy donors. Germline V gene data show CDR1 as SQVTM and CDR2 as ANQGSEA. The CDR3 is 12 amino acids. Trimming removed 5 bases from V and 9 bases from J, with 14 bases in between. Study-wide findings and caveats: The authors enumerated some 160 TCR beta chains as linked to cytomegalovirus. While the bulk of TCR sequences proved rare, some public TCRs turned up in many donors. Per a later analysis, 16,951 TCR beta sequences showed association with HLA alleles at 0.05 false discovery rate.

Note on this clone: The antigen is unknown.

The study ran its PCR with 60 Vbeta and 13 Jbeta primers. The repertoire was sequenced with immunoSEQ multiplex PCR; TCRdb's copy has only in-frame clones and lacks some. The data contain approximately 150,000 clones, about 70% of them singletons. The V and J genes are TRBV29-1 and TRBJ2-1; D might be TRBD2 (7 bases). The receptor was derived from a man between 60 and 70 years old in good health and CMV-seronegative. The sequencing input was PBMCs. For the CDR3, the DNA is TGCAGCGTTTTGAGGGGGAGGGGTGAGCAGTTCTTC. The encoded protein is CSVLRGRGEQFF.